This T cell receptor beta chain derives from a study of blood T cells in healthy people across ages. Notes on the study in general: Age brought a roughly linear fall in TCR beta diversity measured per million T cells.

This clonotype was seen once. Its antigen remains unknown. The use of a sample-barcoded 5' primer and a J-beta primer mix characterized a second PCR of about 7 to 12 cycles. From the 5' RACE reads, TCRdb called clonotypes with MiXCR, one entry per CDR3 protein. The sample carries about 760,000 distinct CDR3 sequences, around 25% recorded once. Peripheral blood from each donor was collected in a volume of 8 to 10 milliliters. The germline V gene has CDR1 SGHTA and CDR2 FQGNSA. Trimming took 5 bases from V and 5 from J; bases not matched to a gene: 9. This CDR3 is built from 15 residues. This sample also appeared in a second study, on T cells of mothers and their children.

Sequencing was carried out using blood. J is TRBJ1-2 and V is TRBV7-2; TRBD1 matches 9 bases. The sequence derives from a boy younger than 18 in good health. CDR3 loop: CASSTPPGQGYGYTF. In nucleotides, the CDR3 is TGTGCCAGCAGCACCCCGCCGGGACAGGGTTATGGCTACACCTTC.